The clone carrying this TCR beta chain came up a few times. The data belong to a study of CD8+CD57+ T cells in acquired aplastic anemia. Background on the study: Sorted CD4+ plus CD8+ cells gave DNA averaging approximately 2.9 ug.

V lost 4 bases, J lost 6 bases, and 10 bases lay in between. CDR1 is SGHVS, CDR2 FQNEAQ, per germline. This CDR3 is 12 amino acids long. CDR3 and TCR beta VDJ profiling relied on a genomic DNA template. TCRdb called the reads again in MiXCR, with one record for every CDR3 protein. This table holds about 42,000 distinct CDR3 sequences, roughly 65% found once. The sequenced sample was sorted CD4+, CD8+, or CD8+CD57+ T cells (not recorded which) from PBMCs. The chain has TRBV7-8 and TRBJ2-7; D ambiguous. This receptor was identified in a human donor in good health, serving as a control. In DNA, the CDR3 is TGTGCCAGCAGCTCAACCCCAGGCGAGCAGTACTTC. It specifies CASSSTPGEQYF.